One sample yielded the 24 T cell receptor beta chains listed below, sequenced in a study of shared clonotypes between healthy human individuals (dated by TCRdb to between 2020 and 2021). Receptor libraries were prepared by the immunoSEQ multiplex PCR assay. TCRdb's version of the immuneACCESS table is confined to in-frame rearrangements and falls short of the full clone set. An unresolved V gene accounts for under half of the shortfall where checked; the remainder is of unknown origin. The sample data list approximately 840,000 clones, and about 96% of these were observed just once. The top ten hold about 0.22% of the sample. For the CD8 naive samples, CD45RO-negative cells were positively selected for CCR7, yielding a CD45RA+CCR7+ population from which TemRA cells were excluded. The source material was naive CD8+ T cells sorted from blood. Interpreted using the paper, the cell subset or site label stands for: CD45RA+CCR7+. Receptor source: a man aged 25 to 40 in good health.

The chain couples TRBV18 to TRBJ2-2, with D perhaps assigned TRBD1 or TRBD2 (5 bases each). The germline V gene encodes CDR1 KGHSH and CDR2 LQKENI. Trimming left V 3 bases short and J 2 bases short, with 16 bases between. The CDR3 runs 17 residues. Here the CDR3 reads CASSPPGGRANTGELFF. Here the CDR3 DNA reads TGTGCCAGCTCACCGCCTGGGGGTCGGGCCAACACCGGGGAGCTGTTTTTT.

The rearrangement joins TRBV5-1 to TRBJ2-2; the D is unclear. V lost 0 bases, J lost 1 base, and 4 bases lay in between. Germline CDR1 is SGHRS and CDR2 is YFSETQ. The CDR3 extends over 14 amino acids. This CDR3 is CASSLALNTGELFF. The CDR3 DNA follows: TGCGCCAGCAGCTTGGCCCTGAACACCGGGGAGCTGTTTTTT.

The chain couples TRBV29-1 to TRBJ1-3; 7 nucleotides line up with TRBD1. Trimming at V came to 7 bases and at J to 3 bases, leaving 12 bases not matched to a gene. Germline CDR1 and CDR2: SQVTM and ANQGSEA. The CDR3 totals 15 residues. Written as DNA, the CDR3 is TGCAGCGCCTACAGACAGGGTCCTTATGGAAACACCATATATTTT. Protein sequence: CSAYRQGPYGNTIYF. The full variable domain, rest sourced from reference TRBV29-1 and TRBJ1-3, is SAVISQKPSRDICQRGTSLTIQCQVDSQVTMMFWYRQQPGQSLTLIATANQGSEATYESGFVIDKFPISRPNLTFSTLTVSNMSPEDSSIYLCSAYRQGPYGNTIYFGEGSWLTVV.

Regarding this clone: Other nucleotide sequences in the sample specify the same CDR3. This sequence joins TRBV9 and TRBJ2-3; D not certain. The CDR3 length is 12 residues. V was clipped by 0 bases and J by 2 bases, with 1 base between them. The germline V gene has CDR1 SGDLS and CDR2 YYNGEE. The CDR3 sequence: CASSVVTDTQYF. CDR3 DNA: TGTGCCAGCAGCGTAGTCACAGATACGCAGTATTTT.

This clone was observed a single time. The CDR3 region is CASSERVSGYEQYF. In DNA form, the CDR3 reads TGTGCCAGCAGTGAAAGGGTTAGCGGTTACGAGCAGTACTTC. The chain links TRBV2 to TRBJ2-7; D perhaps matches TRBD2 (6 bases). The CDR3 totals 14 residues. The V end was cut by 2 bases, the J end by 4 bases, with 12 bases between. Per the germline V gene, CDR1 is SNHLY and CDR2 is FYNNEI.

The chain couples TRBV21-1 to TRBJ2-3; the table calls TRBD2, which could not be checked here. TRBV21-1 is a recognized pseudogene. The CDR3 has 17 residues. This CDR3 is CASSKGRLAGGTDTQYF. CDR3 bases: TGTGCCAGCAGCAAAGGAAGGCTAGCGGGAGGAACAGATACGCAGTATTTT.

The chain joins TRBV4-2 to TRBJ2-7; D possibly corresponds to TRBD1 (7 bases). Per germline, CDR1 LGHNA and CDR2 YNFKEQ. The germline V and J ends were trimmed by 0 bases and 2 bases, with 17 bases remaining between them. CDR3 length: 17 amino acids. CDR3 protein: CASSQEKEGAITYEQYF. In nucleotides, the CDR3 is TGTGCCAGCAGCCAAGAGAAGGAGGGGGCTATCACCTACGAGCAGTACTTC.

This chain links TRBV27 with TRBJ2-3, with a tentative D call TRBD1 (6 bases). Deletions cut 6 bases from V and 2 bases from J, with 9 bases between. The germline V gene encodes CDR1 MNHEY and CDR2 SMNVEV (reference sequence). The CDR3 extends over 13 amino acids. The CDR3 reads CASRGQLTDTQYF. The CDR3 nucleotides read TGTGCCAGCAGAGGACAGCTCACAGATACGCAGTATTTT.

The rearrangement links TRBV7-9 to TRBJ2-1; a possible D gene is TRBD2 (5 bases). V was pared by 6 bases and J by 3 bases, with 18 bases between. CDR1 SEHNR and CDR2 FQNEAQ come from the germline V gene (reference sequence). The CDR3 loop spans 16 amino acids. CDR3 region: CASRSRLLAIYNEQFF. Here the CDR3 DNA reads TGTGCCAGCAGATCTAGACTTTTAGCGATCTACAATGAGCAGTTCTTC. Based on the CDR3 plus reference TRBV7-9 and TRBJ2-1, the full variable domain is DTGVSQNPRHKITKRGQNVTFRCDPISEHNRLYWYRQTLGQGPEFLTYFQNEAQLEKSRLLSDRFSAERPKGSFSTLEIQRTEQGDSAMYLCASRSRLLAIYNEQFFGPGTRLTVL.

Notes on this clone: The sample holds other DNA sequences that translate to the same CDR3. The J gene is TRBJ2-1, the V gene TRBV5-1; no definite D call. The CDR3 contains 11 residues. The germline V gene has CDR1 SGHRS and CDR2 YFSETQ. V was clipped by 0 bases and J by 10 bases, with 5 bases between them. CDR3: CASSLGYEQFF. The CDR3 coding sequence is TGCGCCAGCAGCTTGGGATACGAGCAGTTCTTC.

A note on this clone: At the DNA level, this CDR3 is encoded by other sequences in the same sample as well. The V gene is TRBV29-1, the J gene TRBJ1-1; a weak D match, TRBD1 (6 bases). The ends were cut back, 6 bases at V and 0 bases at J, with 8 bases in the middle. This CDR3 comprises 12 residues. Germline V gene data show CDR1 as SQVTM and CDR2 as ANQGSEA. The DNA for the CDR3 is TGCAGCGTCGACAGGATGAACACTGAAGCTTTCTTT. The encoded protein is CSVDRMNTEAFF.

Turning to this clone: The sample holds other DNA sequences that translate to the same CDR3. The chain employs TRBV27 and TRBJ2-7; no clear D. The CDR3 totals 11 residues. Trimming removed 6 bases at V and 5 bases at J, with 8 bases between. In germline, CDR1 is MNHEY, CDR2 SMNVEV (reference sequence). This CDR3 is CASRSPHEQYF. The CDR3 nucleotides are TGTGCCAGCAGATCCCCCCACGAGCAGTACTTC.

This clone has only a few counts. The chain combines TRBV27 with TRBJ1-4; D gene uncertain. Trimming removed 1 base at V and 4 bases at J, with 7 bases between. Germline assignment: CDR1 MNHEY and CDR2 SMNVEV (reference sequence). CDR3 length equals 14 residues. The CDR3 bases are TGTGCCAGCAGTTTATTTGGTGATAATGAAAAACTGTTTTTT. Translated: CASSLFGDNEKLFF.

The chain has TRBV7-8 and TRBJ2-7, with 11 bases that match TRBD1. This CDR3 is built from 15 residues. The V gene's germline CDR1 is SGHVS and CDR2 FQNEAQ. The V gene end was trimmed by 5 bases and the J gene end by 7 bases; junction bases not matched to a gene: 10. Written as DNA, the CDR3 is TGTGCCAGCAGCCCCCCCGGACAGGGGGCCTGGGAGCAGTACTTC. Its translation is CASSPPGQGAWEQYF.

The rearrangement joins TRBV6-1 to TRBJ2-7; D gene uncertain. V gave up 3 bases and J gave up 3 bases, with 6 bases separating them. Germline V gene sequence: CDR1 MNHNS, CDR2 SASEGT. CDR3 length: 12 residues. The CDR3 nucleotides are TGTGCCAGCAGTGACAGAGGCTACGAGCAGTACTTC. As protein: CASSDRGYEQYF.

V and J are TRBV19 and TRBJ2-2; no reliable D call. V was clipped by 1 base and J by 4 bases, with 7 bases between them. CDR3 length: 14 residues. Per the germline V gene, CDR1 is LNHDA and CDR2 is SQIVND (reference sequence). CDR3 sequence reads: CASSIVSGTGELFF. As DNA, the CDR3 is TGTGCCAGTAGTATAGTCTCGGGCACCGGGGAGCTGTTTTTT.

J is TRBJ1-2 and V is TRBV28; a possible D gene is TRBD1 (5 bases). The V gene's germline CDR1 is MDHEN and CDR2 SYDVKM. The CDR3 contains 11 residues. V was cut by 9 bases and J by 5 bases, with 10 bases left in between. The CDR3, as DNA: TGTGCCAGTGACGACAGATATGGCTACACCTTC. Translated, it gives CASDDRYGYTF.

This chain uses TRBV9 with TRBJ1-1, with TRBD1 as a possible D gene (5 bases). Trimming took off 4 bases at V and 0 bases at J, with 13 bases between the two ends. CDR3 length equals 15 residues. Germline CDR1 is SGDLS and CDR2 is YYNGEE. CDR3 protein: CASSPGPGMNTEAFF. The CDR3 DNA reads as TGTGCCAGCAGCCCAGGTCCAGGGATGAACACTGAAGCTTTCTTT. Full variable domain (missing parts from reference TRBV9 and TRBJ1-1): DSGVTQTPKHLITATGQRVTLRCSPRSGDLSVYWYQQSLDQGLQFLIQYYNGEERAKGNILERFSAQQFPDLHSELNLSSLELGDSALYFCASSPGPGMNTEAFFGQGTRLTVV.

The V and J genes are TRBV7-6 and TRBJ2-3; 9 nucleotides align to TRBD1. The junction had 6 bases not matched to a gene; V was cut back by 4 bases and J by 7 bases. CDR1 is SGHVS and CDR2 is FNYEAQ in the germline V gene. This CDR3 region has 14 residues. The chain's CDR3 is CASSWDRVSNTQYF. DNA for the CDR3: TGTGCCAGCAGCTGGGACAGGGTATCAAATACGCAGTATTTT. Using reference TRBV7-6 and TRBJ2-3 for the parts outside the CDR3, the full variable domain is GAGVSQSPRYKVTKRGQDVALRCDPISGHVSLYWYRQALGQGPEFLTYFNYEAQQDKSGLPNDRFSAERPEGSISTLTIQRTEQRDSAMYRCASSWDRVSNTQYFGPGTRLTVL.

This clone has just one count. The chain is built from TRBV28 and TRBJ1-2; tentative D call: TRBD1 (6 bases). Trimming removed 7 bases at V and 3 bases at J, with 15 bases between. Germline-derived CDR1 and CDR2 are MDHEN and SYDVKM. The CDR3 extends over 14 amino acids. The DNA for the CDR3 is TGTGCCAGCAAGGTACCAGGGGTAGACTATGGCTACACCTTC. This codes for CASKVPGVDYGYTF.

This clone has a single count. This same CDR3 is encoded by further DNA sequences in the sample. The chain combines TRBV9 with TRBJ2-7; TRBD2 matches 8 bases. CDR1 SGDLS and CDR2 YYNGEE come from the germline V gene. J gave up 0 bases and V 0 bases, and 2 bases lay outside the gene matches. The CDR3 is made up of 15 amino acids. CDR3 nucleotides: TGTGCCAGCAGCGTAGAAGGGACTAGCTCCTACGAGCAGTACTTC. This sequence encodes CASSVEGTSSYEQYF.

This chain links TRBV7-9 with TRBJ2-7; 7 bases match TRBD1. V shed 4 bases and J 3 bases; nucleotides not matched to a gene: 6. Germline CDR1 and CDR2: SEHNR and FQNEAQ (reference sequence). The CDR3 sequence is 14 residues long. CDR3 residues: CASSYGQADYEQYF. The CDR3 DNA sequence: TGTGCCAGCAGCTACGGACAGGCCGACTACGAGCAGTACTTC.

The CDR3 coding sequence is TGTGCCAGTAGTATAGAGGAGACAGGGCCGGCGTACGAGCAGTACTTC. It yields the protein CASSIEETGPAYEQYF. The chain uses TRBV19 and TRBJ2-7; TRBD1 matches at 7 bases. Looked up from germline, CDR1 is LNHDA and CDR2 is SQIVND (reference sequence). V lost 0 bases to trimming and J lost 4 bases; unmatched junction nucleotides: 9. The CDR3 runs 16 residues.

This clone was detected once. The J gene is TRBJ2-1, the V gene TRBV12-2; no DNA check was done on the table's D call, TRBD2. TRBV12-2 is flagged as a pseudogene. This CDR3 spans 22 amino acids. DNA for the CDR3: TGTGCAAGTCGCTTAGCGGTTCTTTGTCTAGCGGGAGGGCTATCCAAGTACAATGAGCAGTTCTTC. As protein: CASRLAVLCLAGGLSKYNEQFF.